The sequence of this T cell receptor beta chain was determined in a study of beta chain features in type 1 diabetes. The study, taken as a whole, reports: PCR might favor shorter templates, equally in patients and controls. When Type 1 diabetes patients were examined, their TCRB CDR3s proved moderately but significantly shorter in all four CD4+ subsets.

The sequenced template was cDNA made from the entire isolated RNA. The data were produced by immunoSEQ multiplex PCR, yet TCRdb's version contains in-frame clones alone and is incomplete. The table includes some 48,000 clones, roughly 40% detected once. Losses at the gene ends were 7 bases for V and 0 bases for J; bases not matched to a gene: 2. The CDR3 contains 13 residues. Germline-derived CDR1 and CDR2 are MNHEY and SVGAGI. The sample holds a few counts of this clone. Its antigen remains unknown. Sequenced: stem cell memory CD4+ T cells from blood. This rearrangement joins TRBV6-5 to TRBJ1-1; TRBD1 matches at 7 bases. The receptor was derived from a man younger than 40 with type 1 diabetes. The CDR3 is CASKGTVNTEAFF. Here the CDR3 DNA reads TGTGCCAGCAAGGGGACAGTGAACACTGAAGCTTTCTTT.